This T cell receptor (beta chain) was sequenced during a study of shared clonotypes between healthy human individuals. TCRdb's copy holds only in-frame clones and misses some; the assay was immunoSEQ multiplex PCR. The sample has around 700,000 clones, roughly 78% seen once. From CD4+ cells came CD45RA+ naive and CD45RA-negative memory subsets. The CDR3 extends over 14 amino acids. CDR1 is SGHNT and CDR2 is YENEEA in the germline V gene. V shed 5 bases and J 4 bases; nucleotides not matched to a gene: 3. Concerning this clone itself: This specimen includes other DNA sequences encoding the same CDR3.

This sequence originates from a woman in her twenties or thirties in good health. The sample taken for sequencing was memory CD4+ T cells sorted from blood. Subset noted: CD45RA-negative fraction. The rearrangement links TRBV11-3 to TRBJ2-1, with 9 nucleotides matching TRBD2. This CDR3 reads CASSTGLAYNEQFF. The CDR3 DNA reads TGTGCCAGCAGCACCGGACTAGCGTACAATGAGCAGTTCTTC.